This TCR beta chain comes out of a study of T cell repertoires in cytomegalovirus infection. TCRdb reprocessed the reads via MiXCR and lists one record per CDR3 protein. The sample lists about 120,000 distinct CDR3 sequences, 10% occurring once. Germline V gene data show CDR1 as SGHTA and CDR2 as FQGNSA. V was shortened by 4 bases and J by 4 bases, with 11 bases between the two germline ends. The CDR3 covers 13 residues. This clonotype was seen repeatedly, ten times or more. Its antigen is not identified. The clonotype originates from a human donor in good health (CMV status not recorded). Some clones in this sample may be carry-over from other donors' samples. The chain joins TRBV7-2 to TRBJ2-7; the D gene is possibly TRBD1 (6 bases). Sequenced material: PBMCs, sequenced either directly or after in vitro stimulation (not recorded which). In DNA form, the CDR3 reads TGTGCCAGCAGCTCGCCGGACAGTTACGAGCAGTACTTC. Amino acids: CASSSPDSYEQYF.